The next 6 T cell receptor beta chains were all read from a single sample in a study of radiation and T cells in renal cell carcinoma (TCRdb year 2020). The time point label here, explained by the study, means: blood 4 weeks post-SBRT, at nephrectomy. The treatment or condition label, read with the paper, signifies: 15 Gy SBRT to primary tumor, nephrectomy 4 weeks later. Libraries came from the immunoSEQ multiplex PCR assay. TCRdb limited this immuneACCESS table to in-frame rearrangements with V and J called. A share of clones is missing; checked studies link under half to unresolved V genes, and the rest is unexplained. The sample table records fewer than 200,000 clones; 88% of these occur just once. The ten largest account for about 11% of the sample. The sequencing here drew on blood, taken from a patient whose treatment included radiotherapy and nephrectomy. The receptors were sampled from a woman between 45 and 65 years old with renal cell carcinoma.

This chain links TRBV11-3 with TRBJ2-1; 10 bases match TRBD2. Germline lookup yields CDR1 SGHNT and CDR2 YENEEA. J was trimmed by 10 bases and V by 5 bases; bases with no gene match: 17. The CDR3 contains 17 residues. CDR3 DNA sequence: TGTGCCAGCAGCGCCCGAGGGAGCGGGGGGGCCAGGGGAGAGCAGTTCTTC. Translated, it gives CASSARGSGGARGEQFF.

This chain uses TRBV6-5 with TRBJ2-7; 9 bases agree with TRBD1. Germline V CDR1 and CDR2: MNHEY, SVGAGI. This CDR3 is built from 14 residues. Trimming at V came to 6 bases and at J to 3 bases, leaving 6 bases not matched to a gene. CDR3 DNA: TGTGCCAGCAGGGCCGGGACAGGGTTCTACGAGCAGTACTTC. Translating it yields CASRAGTGFYEQYF.

This clone was detected only a few times. The rearrangement joins TRBV7-2 to TRBJ1-1; D is undetermined. The CDR3 is 15 residues long. The germline V and J ends were trimmed by 5 bases and 1 base, with 14 bases remaining between them. From germline, CDR1 is SGHTA and CDR2 FQGNSA. Here the CDR3 DNA reads TGTGCCAGCAGCCCCTCACCTTCCCGGAACACTGAAGCTTTCTTT. It specifies CASSPSPSRNTEAFF.

This chain connects TRBV7-3 to TRBJ1-2; no clear D gene. CDR3 size: 15 residues. V dropped 2 bases and J dropped 1 base, with 11 bases sitting between them. CDR1 and CDR2 from the germline V gene are SGHTA and FQGTGA. CDR3 protein: CASSLFGGNNYGYTF. For the CDR3, the DNA is TGTGCCAGCAGCTTATTCGGCGGGAATAACTATGGCTACACCTTC.

The rearrangement joins TRBV5-8 to TRBJ1-5; D is ambiguous. Trimming left V 0 bases short and J 5 bases short, with 12 bases between. This CDR3 is built from 15 residues. The germline gives CDR1 SGHTS, CDR2 YDEGEE. The CDR3 DNA follows: TGTGCCAGCAGCTTGGGACGGGTCCCGTATCAGCCCCAGCATTTT. The encoded protein is CASSLGRVPYQPQHF. Together with reference TRBV5-8 and TRBJ1-5, the CDR3 gives the full variable domain: EAGVTQSPTHLIKTRGQQATLRCSPISGHTSVYWYQQALGLGLQFLLWYDEGEERNRGNFPPRFSGRQFPNYSSELNVNALELEDSALYLCASSLGRVPYQPQHFGDGTRLSIL.

In its sample, this clone was seen once. V usage is TRBV6-5 and J usage is TRBJ2-5; D might be TRBD1 (6 bases). This CDR3 has 13 residues. The germline CDR1 and CDR2 sequences are MNHEY and SVGAGI. The V end lost 8 bases, the J end lost 4 bases, and 14 bases lay between the germline ends. CDR3 region: CASGFLGGETQYF. The CDR3 nucleotides are TGTGCCAGCGGATTTCTAGGGGGAGAGACCCAGTACTTC.